These T cell receptor beta chains were read from a single sample in a study of cytomegalovirus exposure and HLA in healthy donors. TCRdb keeps only in-frame clones here, not all; method: immunoSEQ multiplex PCR. This table holds fewer than 200,000 clones, approximately 80% found once. Sequencing was carried out using PBMCs. All receptors derive from a woman in her forties in good health and CMV-seropositive. The CDR3 runs from the conserved cysteine through the conserved F or W. A D gene is named only where the DNA matches it firmly. The listing skips clone size in some rows; elsewhere it reads once, few, many or a size class.

TRBV11-3	once	TRBJ1-1	TRBD1	TGTGCCAGCAGCCCTAGCGGACAGGGACACACCCCTTTCTTT	CASSPSGQGHTPFF
TRBV30	NA	TRBJ2-5	NA	TGTGCCTGGAGTGTAAACAGCAGGGAGACCCAGTACTTC	CAWSVNSRETQYF
TRBV6-6	NA	TRBJ1-1	NA	TGTGCCAGCAGTTATCCGGGACAACAGAACACTGAAGCTTTCTTT	CASSYPGQQNTEAFF
TRBV28	NA	TRBJ1-6	NA	TGTGCCAGCACCACAGGGTTGGCCCCCCTCCACTTT	CASTTGLAPLHF
TRBV28	few	TRBJ1-1	TRBD1	TGTGCCAGCAGAGCGGACAGGGGGCACACTGAAGCTTTCTTT	CASRADRGHTEAFF
TRBV30	NA	TRBJ2-3	TRBD2	TGTGCCTGGAAAGAAAAGGGACTAGCGCCAGATACGCAGTATTTT	CAWKEKGLAPDTQYF
TRBV7-2	NA	TRBJ2-3	NA	TGTGCCAGCAGCTGGGGCGGGATGACAGATACGCAGTATTTT	CASSWGGMTDTQYF
TRBV27	NA	TRBJ2-5	TRBD1	TGTGCCAGCAGATCAGACAGGGTGGGGTCGACCCAGTACTTC	CASRSDRVGSTQYF
TRBV9	NA	TRBJ2-4	NA	TGTGCCAGCAGCCTCAGGTCAGGGGCGGAGGAAAACATTCAGTACTTC	CASSLRSGAEENIQYF
TRBV15	NA	TRBJ2-7	NA	TGTGCCACCAGCAGAGATGGTACAGGGAACTCCTACGAGCAGTACTTC	CATSRDGTGNSYEQYF
TRBV7-2	NA	TRBJ1-6	NA	TGTGCCAGCAGCTTAGACGGTTTTTCACCCCTCCACTTT	CASSLDGFSPLHF
TRBV1	few	TRBJ2-5	NA	TGCACCAGCAGCCAAACTCTAGAGGAGGCACCGCACCAACCTGAGACCCAGTACTTC	CTSSQTLEEAPHQPETQYF
TRBV5-6	NA	TRBJ1-6	TRBD1	TGTGCCAGCAGCCCAAAGGACAGGGCCGGGGCGTCACCCCTCCACTTT	CASSPKDRAGASPLHF
TRBV6-5	NA	TRBJ2-7	TRBD1	TGTGCCAGCGATATGGGACAGGGCCTCTCCTACGAGCAGTACTTC	CASDMGQGLSYEQYF
TRBV27	NA	TRBJ2-7	TRBD1	TGTGCCAGCAGTATGAGAGGGGGCTTCTACGAGCAGTACTTC	CASSMRGGFYEQYF
TRBV7-9	NA	TRBJ2-5	TRBD2	TGTGCCAGCAGCTTAGAAGGTCTAGCGGCCACCCAGTACTTC	CASSLEGLAATQYF
TRBV5-1	NA	TRBJ1-2	NA	TGCGCCAGCAGCTTGGAACAGAGCTATGGCTACACCTTC	CASSLEQSYGYTF
TRBV5-6	NA	TRBJ2-7	TRBD2	TGTGCCAGCAGCTTGGGTCCAGGGAGGGACGAGCAGTACTTC	CASSLGPGRDEQYF
TRBV30	NA	TRBJ2-5	TRBD2	TGTGCCTGGAGCGCCCGCAGGACTAGCGGGGTCGAAGAGACCCAGTACTTC	CAWSARRTSGVEETQYF
TRBV6-6	NA	TRBJ1-1	NA	TGTGCCAGCAGTTACGAAGGGGTGACTGAAGCTTTCTTT	CASSYEGVTEAFF
TRBV9	NA	TRBJ2-7	NA	TGTGCCAGCAGCGTCGGGGGGCAGGGACCCGAGCAGTACTTC	CASSVGGQGPEQYF
TRBV30	NA	TRBJ2-5	TRBD1	TGTGCCTGGAGTAATCGACAGGGGGGGGCAGAGACCCAGTACTTC	CAWSNRQGGAETQYF
TRBV28	NA	TRBJ1-2	TRBD1	TGTGCCAGCAGTGCCCAGGGGGGTAGCTATGGCTACACCTTC	CASSAQGGSYGYTF
TRBV5-6	NA	TRBJ2-7	TRBD1	TGTGCCAGCAGCCTCCGGACAGGGGGCTACGAGCAGTACTTC	CASSLRTGGYEQYF
TRBV6-5	NA	TRBJ2-7	TRBD2	TGTGCCAGCAGTTACCAGCGGGGGGAGTACGAGCAGTACTTC	CASSYQRGEYEQYF
TRBV5-1	NA	TRBJ1-3	TRBD1	TGCGCCAGCAGCACGGGACAGCCCAAAAGCTCTGGAAACACCATATATTTT	CASSTGQPKSSGNTIYF
TRBV6-5	NA	TRBJ1-2	NA	TGTGCCAGCAGGCCACAGGGAATCATCTATGGCTACACCTTC	CASRPQGIIYGYTF
TRBV19	NA	TRBJ1-2	TRBD1	TGTGCCAGCGACGACAGGGGGTTCTATGGCTACACCTTC	CASDDRGFYGYTF
TRBV7-2	NA	TRBJ2-3	NA	TGTGCCAGCAGCCCGCGCACCTCAGATACGCAGTATTTT	CASSPRTSDTQYF
TRBV10-2	NA	TRBJ2-4	TRBD2	TGCGCCACCGGGCGGGAGAAGGCTGACATTCAGTACTTC	CATGREKADIQYF
TRBV10-2	NA	TRBJ2-1	NA	TGCGCCAGCAGGACCAGGTCAGAGCAGTTCTTC	CASRTRSEQFF
TRBV4-1	NA	TRBJ2-7	TRBD2	TGCGCCAGCAGCCAAGATTGGAGACTAGCGATATACGAGCAGTACTTC	CASSQDWRLAIYEQYF
TRBV9	NA	TRBJ2-3	TRBD2	TGTGCCAGCAGCCCAAGGACTAGCGGGGGGGCCTTGAGCACAGATACGCAGTATTTT	CASSPRTSGGALSTDTQYF